The clone carrying this T cell receptor beta chain shows up as medium-sized by frequency. Its antigen is not identified. Primers included in the PCR were 60 Vbeta and 13 Jbeta primers. The data were produced by immunoSEQ multiplex PCR, yet TCRdb's version contains in-frame clones alone and is incomplete. The sample table sets out over 40,000 clones. Germline V gives CDR1 MNHEY, CDR2 SVGAGI. The CDR3 covers 13 residues. Trimming took 8 bases from V and 0 from J, leaving 8 bases between them. This sample stems from a study of cytomegalovirus exposure and HLA in healthy donors. Study in general: Samples from HLA-typed donors yielded about 85 million unique TCRs in an early data release. Points from the study as a whole: Sequencing likely caused a cluster of highly shared sequence variants. Reported results showed that the classifier diagnosed cytomegalovirus status with high specificity and sensitivity. The authors later found HLA-associated TCR beta chains more clonally expanded than equally common others.

Sequencing used PBMCs. The sequence derives from a woman between 40 and 55 years old in good health and CMV-seronegative. The chain couples TRBV6-5 to TRBJ1-3, with TRBD1 as a possible D gene (5 bases). In nucleotides, the CDR3 is TGTGCCAGCGGGGGGAGCTCTGGAAACACCATATATTTT. Translation: CASGGSSGNTIYF.